This is a list of T cell receptor beta chains from one sample in a study of technical replicates of blood from a few donors. Using immunoSEQ multiplex PCR, the repertoire was profiled, and TCRdb retains in-frame clones only, with some absent. The repertoire consists of about 71,000 clones, with roughly 88% occurring once and the leading ten covering 4.5% to 5%. The sequencing sample was made of PBMCs. These receptors were obtained from a human donor in good health. Some clones in this sample may be carry-over from other donors' samples. Each CDR3 is given with its conserved first and last residue. A D gene is named only where the DNA matches it firmly. Not all rows give a size; the values are once, few, many and, for expanded clones, a class.

d_gene: NA; j_gene: TRBJ2-7; abundance: NA; v_gene: TRBV6-5; CDR3nt: TGTGCCAGCCAGAAAGGGGCTAACCACGAGCAGTACTTC; CDR3aa: CASQKGANHEQYF
d_gene: NA; j_gene: TRBJ2-7; abundance: NA; v_gene: TRBV7-9; CDR3nt: TGTGCCAGCAGCTTAAGTCGAGACTACGAGCAGTACTTC; CDR3aa: CASSLSRDYEQYF
d_gene: TRBD2; j_gene: TRBJ2-1; abundance: NA; v_gene: TRBV2; CDR3nt: TGTGCCAGCAGAGACGGGTTTCCGGGACTAGCGGCGAAAATGCGTGAGCAGTTCTTC; CDR3aa: CASRDGFPGLAAKMREQFF
d_gene: NA; j_gene: TRBJ2-2; abundance: NA; v_gene: TRBV11-2; CDR3nt: TGTGCCAGCAGCTCAAGACTCACCGGGGAGCTGTTTTTT; CDR3aa: CASSSRLTGELFF
d_gene: TRBD2; j_gene: TRBJ2-2; abundance: NA; v_gene: TRBV5-1; CDR3nt: TGCGCCAGCAGCTTGACTAGCGGGGGGTCGAACACCGGGGAGCTGTTTTTT; CDR3aa: CASSLTSGGSNTGELFF
d_gene: TRBD2; j_gene: TRBJ2-3; abundance: NA; v_gene: TRBV5-4; CDR3nt: TGTGCCAGCAGCGTCGGGGGGTTCACAGATACGCAGTATTTT; CDR3aa: CASSVGGFTDTQYF
d_gene: TRBD1; j_gene: TRBJ1-2; abundance: NA; v_gene: TRBV28; CDR3nt: TGTGCCAGCAGTTCAGGACAGGTTAATGGCTACACCTTC; CDR3aa: CASSSGQVNGYTF
d_gene: TRBD2; j_gene: TRBJ2-1; abundance: NA; v_gene: TRBV6-1; CDR3nt: TGTGCCAGCAGCTTAGCGGGGCTCTCCTACAATGAGCAGTTCTTC; CDR3aa: CASSLAGLSYNEQFF
d_gene: NA; j_gene: TRBJ2-2; abundance: once; v_gene: TRBV4-1; CDR3nt: TGCGCCAGCAGCCAAGATCGCCTAGCAGTTAACACCGGGGAGCTGTTTTTT; CDR3aa: CASSQDRLAVNTGELFF
d_gene: NA; j_gene: TRBJ2-3; abundance: NA; v_gene: TRBV18; CDR3nt: TGTGCCAGCTCACCCATGAGGGCAGGCGATACGCAGTATTTT; CDR3aa: CASSPMRAGDTQYF
d_gene: NA; j_gene: TRBJ1-1; abundance: NA; v_gene: TRBV29-1; CDR3nt: TGCAGCGTTGAAGGGCCGGGAGGCACTGAAGCTTTCTTT; CDR3aa: CSVEGPGGTEAFF
d_gene: NA; j_gene: TRBJ1-2; abundance: NA; v_gene: TRBV5-1; CDR3nt: TGCGCCAACCCCCGCGCCTTTAGCTATGGCTACACCTTC; CDR3aa: CANPRAFSYGYTF
d_gene: NA; j_gene: TRBJ2-7; abundance: NA; v_gene: TRBV15; CDR3nt: TGTGCCACCAGCAGGAGTGCACAGCTCTACGAGCAGTACTTC; CDR3aa: CATSRSAQLYEQYF
d_gene: NA; j_gene: TRBJ1-2; abundance: NA; v_gene: TRBV18; CDR3nt: TGTGCCAGCTCACCACTTGGGCTGGAAGGCTACACCTTC; CDR3aa: CASSPLGLEGYTF
d_gene: NA; j_gene: TRBJ2-7; abundance: NA; v_gene: TRBV9; CDR3nt: TGTGCCAGCAGCGCCGCTCCCGGGGGGCCTTACGAGCAGTACTTC; CDR3aa: CASSAAPGGPYEQYF
d_gene: TRBD1; j_gene: TRBJ1-2; abundance: once; v_gene: TRBV7-2; CDR3nt: TGTGCCAGCAGACTTCCGGGACAGGGGGCGCATGGCTACACCTTC; CDR3aa: CASRLPGQGAHGYTF
d_gene: NA; j_gene: TRBJ2-2; abundance: NA; v_gene: TRBV27; CDR3nt: TGTGCCAGCAGCTGGACTTTTAACACCGGGGAGCTGTTTTTT; CDR3aa: CASSWTFNTGELFF
d_gene: TRBD2; j_gene: TRBJ2-2; abundance: NA; v_gene: TRBV2; CDR3nt: TGTGCCAGCGCCCTGGGGCTAGCGGGGGGCGGGAACACCGGGGAGCTGTTTTTT; CDR3aa: CASALGLAGGGNTGELFF
d_gene: NA; j_gene: TRBJ2-7; abundance: once; v_gene: TRBV6-6; CDR3nt: TGTGCCAGCAGTTACTCTTCCAGCTACGAGCAGTACTTC; CDR3aa: CASSYSSSYEQYF
d_gene: TRBD1; j_gene: TRBJ1-5; abundance: NA; v_gene: TRBV5-6; CDR3nt: TGTGCCAGCAGCGGACCGGGACAGGGGCTCAATCAGCCCCAGCATTTT; CDR3aa: CASSGPGQGLNQPQHF
d_gene: NA; j_gene: TRBJ2-7; abundance: NA; v_gene: TRBV25-1; CDR3nt: TGTGCCAGCAGGCCACAGGGAAAGGGCGAGCAGTACTTC; CDR3aa: CASRPQGKGEQYF
d_gene: TRBD1; j_gene: TRBJ2-5; abundance: NA; v_gene: TRBV19; CDR3nt: TGTGCCAGTAGTATGACAGGGGGGACGGAGACCCAGTACTTC; CDR3aa: CASSMTGGTETQYF
d_gene: NA; j_gene: TRBJ1-2; abundance: NA; v_gene: TRBV27; CDR3nt: TGTGCCAGCAGAAGGTTGGGACAAATTATGTATGGCTACACCTTC; CDR3aa: CASRRLGQIMYGYTF
d_gene: NA; j_gene: TRBJ2-5; abundance: NA; v_gene: TRBV7-7; CDR3nt: TGTGCCAGCAGCTTAGGAGGGCGGGGAGGAGAGACCCAGTACTTC; CDR3aa: CASSLGGRGGETQYF
d_gene: NA; j_gene: TRBJ2-1; abundance: NA; v_gene: TRBV5-1; CDR3nt: TGCGCCAGCAGCTTGGATCTCGCGGGGACGTTCTTC; CDR3aa: CASSLDLAGTFF
d_gene: TRBD1; j_gene: TRBJ1-3; abundance: many; v_gene: TRBV10-3; CDR3nt: TGTGCCATCAGTAGCACCTTTGGGACAGGGGTGTCCTCTGGAAACACCATATATTTT; CDR3aa: CAISSTFGTGVSSGNTIYF
d_gene: NA; j_gene: TRBJ2-7; abundance: NA; v_gene: TRBV2; CDR3nt: TGTGCCAGCTCCGCAGGGGTGTCCTACGAGCAGTACTTC; CDR3aa: CASSAGVSYEQYF
d_gene: TRBD1; j_gene: TRBJ2-6; abundance: NA; v_gene: TRBV7-2; CDR3nt: TGTGCCAGCAGCGGACGGGGACAGGGGATCGGGGCCAACGTCCTGACTTTC; CDR3aa: CASSGRGQGIGANVLTF
d_gene: NA; j_gene: TRBJ1-3; abundance: NA; v_gene: TRBV9; CDR3nt: TGTGCCAGCGGAGGGTTGGGAAACACCATATATTTT; CDR3aa: CASGGLGNTIYF
d_gene: NA; j_gene: TRBJ2-2; abundance: NA; v_gene: TRBV13; CDR3nt: TGTGCCAGCAGCTTATATTCAGGAACGAACACCGGGGAGCTGTTTTTT; CDR3aa: CASSLYSGTNTGELFF
d_gene: TRBD1; j_gene: TRBJ2-7; abundance: NA; v_gene: TRBV15; CDR3nt: TGTGCCACCAGCGACCCCGGGACAGGCTACGAGCAGTACTTC; CDR3aa: CATSDPGTGYEQYF
d_gene: TRBD2; j_gene: TRBJ2-3; abundance: NA; v_gene: TRBV11-3; CDR3nt: TGTGCCAGCAGCTCGCCCGGGGGGGATACGCAGTATTTT; CDR3aa: CASSSPGGDTQYF
d_gene: TRBD1; j_gene: TRBJ1-1; abundance: NA; v_gene: TRBV30; CDR3nt: TGTGCCTGGGATAGGACAGGGGGCATATCGAACACTGAAGCTTTCTTT; CDR3aa: CAWDRTGGISNTEAFF
d_gene: NA; j_gene: TRBJ2-1; abundance: NA; v_gene: TRBV7-6; CDR3nt: TGTGCCAGCAGCACTATGACTAGTTTTCATGAGCAGTTCTTC; CDR3aa: CASSTMTSFHEQFF
d_gene: TRBD2; j_gene: TRBJ2-3; abundance: NA; v_gene: TRBV5-1; CDR3nt: TGCGCCAGCAGCTTGTCACGGGGGGGCACAGATACGCAGTATTTT; CDR3aa: CASSLSRGGTDTQYF
d_gene: TRBD1; j_gene: TRBJ1-4; abundance: once; v_gene: TRBV7-7; CDR3nt: TGTGCCAGCAGCTCCGGCCCAGGGGGAGAAAAACTGTTTTTT; CDR3aa: CASSSGPGGEKLFF
d_gene: TRBD1; j_gene: TRBJ2-7; abundance: NA; v_gene: TRBV13; CDR3nt: TGTGCCAGCAGCTTAGGGTTCGTACAGGGGCTATACTACGAGCAGTACTTC; CDR3aa: CASSLGFVQGLYYEQYF
d_gene: NA; j_gene: TRBJ2-4; abundance: NA; v_gene: TRBV6-4; CDR3nt: TGTGCCAGCAGTGAAAGGGCAGACGGGGACATTCAGTACTTC; CDR3aa: CASSERADGDIQYF